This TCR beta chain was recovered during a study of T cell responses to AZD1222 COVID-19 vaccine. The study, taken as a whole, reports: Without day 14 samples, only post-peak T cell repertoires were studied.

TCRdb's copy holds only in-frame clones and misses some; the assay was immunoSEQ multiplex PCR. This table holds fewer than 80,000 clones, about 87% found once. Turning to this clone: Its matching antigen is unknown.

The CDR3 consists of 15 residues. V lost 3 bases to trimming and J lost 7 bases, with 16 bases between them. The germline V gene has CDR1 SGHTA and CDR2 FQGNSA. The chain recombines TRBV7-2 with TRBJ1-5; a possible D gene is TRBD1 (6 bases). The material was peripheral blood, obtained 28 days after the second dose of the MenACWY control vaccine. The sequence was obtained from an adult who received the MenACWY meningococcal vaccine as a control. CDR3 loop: CASSLGPGAGQPQHF. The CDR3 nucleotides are TGTGCCAGCAGCTTGGGTCCGGGGGCAGGACAGCCCCAGCATTTT.